Described below is a single TCR beta chain sequence and its context. The CDR3 covers 17 residues. The V gene lost 0 bases and the J gene lost 3 bases, with 17 bases spanning the gap. Germline CDR1 reads MNHEY; CDR2 reads SMNVEV (reference sequence). This record comes from a study of CD8 T cells in Susac syndrome. Reverse transcription of roughly 0.45 to 1 ug RNA was performed with random hexamers. TCRdb ran MiXCR on the immunoSEQ multiplex PCR reads and lists one entry per CDR3 protein. The sample carries 70,000 to 100,000 distinct CDR3 sequences, approximately 96% recorded once. The J gene is TRBJ1-1, the V gene TRBV27; tentatively, D is TRBD1 (6 bases). The clonotype originates from a human donor with Susac syndrome. Sequencing was carried out using CD8+ T cells from PBMCs. Here the CDR3 reads CASSLSAAGGEDTEAFF. The CDR3 region has the DNA TGTGCCAGCAGTTTATCCGCTGCGGGGGGCGAGGACACTGAAGCTTTCTTT.